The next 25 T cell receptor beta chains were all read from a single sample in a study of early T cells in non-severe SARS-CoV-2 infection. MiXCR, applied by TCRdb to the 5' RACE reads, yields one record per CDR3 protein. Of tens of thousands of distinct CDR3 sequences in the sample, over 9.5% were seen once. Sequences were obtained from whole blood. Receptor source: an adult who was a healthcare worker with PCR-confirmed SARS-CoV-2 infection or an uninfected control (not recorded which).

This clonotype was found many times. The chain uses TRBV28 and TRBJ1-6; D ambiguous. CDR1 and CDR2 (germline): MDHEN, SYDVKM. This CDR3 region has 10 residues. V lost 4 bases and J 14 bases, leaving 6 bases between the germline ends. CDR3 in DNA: TGTGCCAGCAGTTCCCTCTCCCTCCACTTT. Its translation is CASSSLSLHF.

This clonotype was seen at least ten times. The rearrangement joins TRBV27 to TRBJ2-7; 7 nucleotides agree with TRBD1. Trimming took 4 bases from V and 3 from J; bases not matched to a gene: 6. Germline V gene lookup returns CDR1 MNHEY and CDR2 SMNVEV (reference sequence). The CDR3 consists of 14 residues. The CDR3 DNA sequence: TGTGCCAGCAGTTGGACAGGAGGTAGCTACGAGCAGTACTTC. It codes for CASSWTGGSYEQYF.

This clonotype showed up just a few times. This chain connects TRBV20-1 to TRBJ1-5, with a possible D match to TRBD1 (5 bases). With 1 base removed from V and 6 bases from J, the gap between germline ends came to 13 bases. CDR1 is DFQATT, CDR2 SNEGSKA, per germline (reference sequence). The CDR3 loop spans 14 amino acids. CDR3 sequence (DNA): TGCAGTGCTAGAGTGTCTGGGGGTTTTCAGCCCCAGCATTTT. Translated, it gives CSARVSGGFQPQHF.

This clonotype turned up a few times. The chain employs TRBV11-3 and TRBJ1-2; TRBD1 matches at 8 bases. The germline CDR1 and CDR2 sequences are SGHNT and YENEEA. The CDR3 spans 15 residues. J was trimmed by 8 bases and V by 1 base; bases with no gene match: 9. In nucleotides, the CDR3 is TGTGCCAGCAGCTTAGGAGGACAGGGATCTCGCGGCTACACCTTC. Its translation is CASSLGGQGSRGYTF.

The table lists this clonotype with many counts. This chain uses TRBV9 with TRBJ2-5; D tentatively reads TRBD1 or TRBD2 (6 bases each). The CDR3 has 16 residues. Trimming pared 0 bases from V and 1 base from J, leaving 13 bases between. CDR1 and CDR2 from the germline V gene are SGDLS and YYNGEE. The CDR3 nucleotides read TGTGCCAGCAGCGTAGAAGGGGGGCTGAGCCAAGAGACCCAGTACTTC. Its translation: CASSVEGGLSQETQYF.

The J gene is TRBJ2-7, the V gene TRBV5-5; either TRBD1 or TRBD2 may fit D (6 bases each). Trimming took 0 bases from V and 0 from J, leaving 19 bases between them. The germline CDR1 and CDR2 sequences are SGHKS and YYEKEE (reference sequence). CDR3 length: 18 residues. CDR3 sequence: CASSLGAAGTPNSYEQYF. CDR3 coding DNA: TGTGCCAGCAGCTTGGGGGCCGCGGGGACACCAAACTCCTACGAGCAGTACTTC.

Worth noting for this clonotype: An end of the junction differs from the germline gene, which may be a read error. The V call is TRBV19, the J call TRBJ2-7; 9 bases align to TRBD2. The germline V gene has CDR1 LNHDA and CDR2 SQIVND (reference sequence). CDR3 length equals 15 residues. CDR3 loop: CTSSISSGASYEQYF. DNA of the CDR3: TGTACCAGTAGTATATCTAGCGGGGCATCCTACGAGCAGTACTTC.

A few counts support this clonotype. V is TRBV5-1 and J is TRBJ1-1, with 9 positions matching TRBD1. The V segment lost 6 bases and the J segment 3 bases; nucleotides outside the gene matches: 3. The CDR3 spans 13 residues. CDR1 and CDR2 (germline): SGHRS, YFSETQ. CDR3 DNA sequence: TGCGCCAGCAACCGGGACAGGGACACTGAAGCTTTCTTT. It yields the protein CASNRDRDTEAFF.

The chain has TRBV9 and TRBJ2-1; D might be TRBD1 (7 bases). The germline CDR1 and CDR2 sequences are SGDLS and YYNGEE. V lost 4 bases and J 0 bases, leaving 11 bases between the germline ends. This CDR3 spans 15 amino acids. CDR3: CASSTQGGSYNEQFF. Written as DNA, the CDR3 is TGTGCCAGCAGCACTCAGGGGGGCTCCTACAATGAGCAGTTCTTC.

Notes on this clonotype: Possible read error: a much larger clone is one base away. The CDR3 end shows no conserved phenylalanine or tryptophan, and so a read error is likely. For the CDR3, the DNA is TGTGCCAGCAGCCTCGACAGGGCGGGCCTCGAGCAGTACTTG. It specifies CASSLDRAGLEQYL. This chain connects TRBV11-2 to TRBJ2-7; TRBD1 agrees at 7 bases. The germline V gene has CDR1 SGHAT and CDR2 FQNNGV. Germline trimming cut 5 bases from V and 6 bases from J; bases unmatched to any gene: 10. The CDR3 totals 14 residues.

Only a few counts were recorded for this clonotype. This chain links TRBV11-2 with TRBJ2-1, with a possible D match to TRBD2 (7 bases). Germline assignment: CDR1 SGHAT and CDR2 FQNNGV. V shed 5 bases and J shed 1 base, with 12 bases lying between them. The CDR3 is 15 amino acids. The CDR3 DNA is TGTGCCAGCAGCCACCGGGGGGCATCCTACAATGAGCAGTTCTTC. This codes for CASSHRGASYNEQFF.

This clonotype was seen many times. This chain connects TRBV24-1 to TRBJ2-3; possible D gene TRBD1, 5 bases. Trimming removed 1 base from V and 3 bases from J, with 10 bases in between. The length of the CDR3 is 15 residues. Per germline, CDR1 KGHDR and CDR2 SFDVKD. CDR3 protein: CATSDLRQSTDTQYF. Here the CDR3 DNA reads TGTGCCACCAGTGATTTACGACAGAGTACAGATACGCAGTATTTT.

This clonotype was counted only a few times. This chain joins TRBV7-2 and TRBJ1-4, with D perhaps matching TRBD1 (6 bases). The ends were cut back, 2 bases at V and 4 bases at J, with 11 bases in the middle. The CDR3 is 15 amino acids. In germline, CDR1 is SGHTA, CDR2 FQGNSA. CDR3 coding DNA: TGTGCCAGCAGCTTATCCGACAGGCTTAATGAAAAACTGTTTTTT. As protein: CASSLSDRLNEKLFF.

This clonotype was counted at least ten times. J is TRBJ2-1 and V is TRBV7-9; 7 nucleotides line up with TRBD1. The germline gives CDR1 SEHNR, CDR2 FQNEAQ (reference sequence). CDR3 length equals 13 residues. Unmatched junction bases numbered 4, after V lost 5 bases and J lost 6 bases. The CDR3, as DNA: TGTGCCAGCAGCCTCCGGGACAGCAATGAGCAGTTCTTC. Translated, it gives CASSLRDSNEQFF.

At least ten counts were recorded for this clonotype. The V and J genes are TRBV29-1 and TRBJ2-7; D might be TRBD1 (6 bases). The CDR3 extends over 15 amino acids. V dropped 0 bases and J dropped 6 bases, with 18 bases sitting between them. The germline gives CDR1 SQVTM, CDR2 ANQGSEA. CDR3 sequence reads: CSVEDPGRGKAEQYF. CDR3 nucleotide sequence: TGCAGCGTTGAAGATCCGGGCAGGGGAAAAGCCGAGCAGTACTTC.

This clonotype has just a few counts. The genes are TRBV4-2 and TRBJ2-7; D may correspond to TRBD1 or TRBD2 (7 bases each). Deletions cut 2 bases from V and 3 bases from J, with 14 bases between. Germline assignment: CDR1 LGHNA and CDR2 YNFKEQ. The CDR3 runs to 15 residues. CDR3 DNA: TGTGCCAGCAGCCAACCCCAGGGGGGGAGCTACGAGCAGTACTTC. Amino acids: CASSQPQGGSYEQYF.

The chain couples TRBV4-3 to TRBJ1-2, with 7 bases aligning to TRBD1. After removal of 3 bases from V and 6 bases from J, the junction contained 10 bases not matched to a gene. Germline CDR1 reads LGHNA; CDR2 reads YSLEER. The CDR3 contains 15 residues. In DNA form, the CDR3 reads TGCGCCAGCAGCCAGTCCCAGGGGGGCTCCCATGGCTACACCTTC. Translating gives CASSQSQGGSHGYTF.

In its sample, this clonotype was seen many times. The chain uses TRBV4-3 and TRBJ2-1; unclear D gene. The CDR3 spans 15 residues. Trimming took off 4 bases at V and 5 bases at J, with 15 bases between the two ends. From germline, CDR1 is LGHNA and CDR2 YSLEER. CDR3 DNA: TGCGCCAGCAGCCCTGCCGCGTCGATAAACAATGAGCAGTTCTTC. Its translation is CASSPAASINNEQFF.

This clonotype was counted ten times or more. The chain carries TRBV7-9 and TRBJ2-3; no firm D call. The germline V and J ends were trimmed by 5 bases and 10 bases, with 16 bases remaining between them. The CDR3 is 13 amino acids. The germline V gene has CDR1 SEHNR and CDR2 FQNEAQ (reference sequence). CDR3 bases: TGTGCCAGCAGCCCCCAGGCTGGCGCGGCGCAGTATTTT. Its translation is CASSPQAGAAQYF.

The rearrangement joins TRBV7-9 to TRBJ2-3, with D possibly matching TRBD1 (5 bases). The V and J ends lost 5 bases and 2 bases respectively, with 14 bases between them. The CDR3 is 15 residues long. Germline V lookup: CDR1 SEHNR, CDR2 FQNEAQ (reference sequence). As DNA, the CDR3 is TGTGCCAGCAGCGGGTATTCAGGGCTCACAGATACGCAGTATTTT. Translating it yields CASSGYSGLTDTQYF.

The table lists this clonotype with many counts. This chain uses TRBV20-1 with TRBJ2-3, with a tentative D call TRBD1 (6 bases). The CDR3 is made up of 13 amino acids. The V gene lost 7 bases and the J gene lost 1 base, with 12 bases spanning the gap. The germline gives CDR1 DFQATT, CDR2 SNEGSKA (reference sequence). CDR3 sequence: CSEQGRGTDTQYF. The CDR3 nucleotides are TGCAGTGAACAGGGACGGGGCACAGATACGCAGTATTTT.

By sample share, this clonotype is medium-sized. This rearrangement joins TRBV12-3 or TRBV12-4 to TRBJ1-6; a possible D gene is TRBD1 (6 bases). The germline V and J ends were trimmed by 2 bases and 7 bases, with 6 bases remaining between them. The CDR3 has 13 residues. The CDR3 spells CASSLQGNSPLHF. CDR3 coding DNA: TGTGCCAGCAGTTTACAGGGGAATTCACCCCTCCACTTT.

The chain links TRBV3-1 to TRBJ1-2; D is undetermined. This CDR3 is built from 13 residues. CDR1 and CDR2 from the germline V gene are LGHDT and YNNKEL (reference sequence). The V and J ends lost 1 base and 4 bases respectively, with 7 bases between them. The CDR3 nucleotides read TGTGCCAGCAGCCAAGTAGCAGCCTATGGCTACACCTTC. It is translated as CASSQVAAYGYTF.

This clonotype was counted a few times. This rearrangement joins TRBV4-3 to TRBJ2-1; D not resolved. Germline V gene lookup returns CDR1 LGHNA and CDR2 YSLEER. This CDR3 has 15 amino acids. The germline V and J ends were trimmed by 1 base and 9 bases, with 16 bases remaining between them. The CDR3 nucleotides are TGCGCCAGCAGCCAAGGTCTAGGGCTTTCGGGTGAGCAGTTCTTC. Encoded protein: CASSQGLGLSGEQFF.

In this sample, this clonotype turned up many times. The chain's CDR3 is CASSQGQGLTDTQYF. The CDR3 coding sequence is TGTGCCAGCAGCCAAGGACAGGGACTCACAGATACGCAGTATTTT. The chain is built from TRBV11-3 and TRBJ2-3; 8 bases match TRBD1. V dropped 5 bases and J dropped 2; count of bases not matched to a gene: 6. This CDR3 has 15 amino acids. Germline V gene data show CDR1 as SGHNT and CDR2 as YENEEA.